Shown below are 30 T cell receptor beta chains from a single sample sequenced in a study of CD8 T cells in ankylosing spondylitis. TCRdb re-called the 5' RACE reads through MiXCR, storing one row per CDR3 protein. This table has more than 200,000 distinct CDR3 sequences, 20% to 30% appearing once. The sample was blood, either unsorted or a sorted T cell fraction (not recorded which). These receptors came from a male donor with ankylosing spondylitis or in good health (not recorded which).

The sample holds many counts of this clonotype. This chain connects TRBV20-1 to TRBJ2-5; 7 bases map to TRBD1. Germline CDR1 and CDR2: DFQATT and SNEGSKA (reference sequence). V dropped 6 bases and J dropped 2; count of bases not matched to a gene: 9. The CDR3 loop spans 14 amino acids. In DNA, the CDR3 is TGCAGTGCGTGGATCCTGGGACAGCAAGAGACCCAGTACTTC. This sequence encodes CSAWILGQQETQYF.

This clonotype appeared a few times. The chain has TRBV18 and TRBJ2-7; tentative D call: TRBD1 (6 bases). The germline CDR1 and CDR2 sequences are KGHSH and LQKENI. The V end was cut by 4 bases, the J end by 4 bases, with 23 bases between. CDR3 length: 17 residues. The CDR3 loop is CASSRIGTLNPSYEQYF. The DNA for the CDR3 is TGTGCCAGCTCACGAATTGGGACACTAAATCCAAGTTACGAGCAGTACTTC.

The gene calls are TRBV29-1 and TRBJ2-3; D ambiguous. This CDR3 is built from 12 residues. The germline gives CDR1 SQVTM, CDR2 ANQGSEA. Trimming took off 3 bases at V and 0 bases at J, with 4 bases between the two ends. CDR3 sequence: CSVEESTDTQYF. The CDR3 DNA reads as TGCAGCGTTGAGGAGAGCACAGATACGCAGTATTTT.

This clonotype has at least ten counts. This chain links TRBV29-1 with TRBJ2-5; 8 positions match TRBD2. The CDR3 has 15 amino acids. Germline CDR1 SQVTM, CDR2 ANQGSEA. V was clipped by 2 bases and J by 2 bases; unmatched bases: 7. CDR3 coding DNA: TGCAGCGTTGAACTGGCTAGCGGGTTACAAGAGACCCAGTACTTC. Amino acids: CSVELASGLQETQYF. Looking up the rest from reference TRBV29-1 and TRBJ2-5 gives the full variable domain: SAVISQKPSRDICQRGTSLTIQCQVDSQVTMMFWYRQQPGQSLTLIATANQGSEATYESGFVIDKFPISRPNLTFSTLTVSNMSPEDSSIYLCSVELASGLQETQYFGPGTRLLVL.

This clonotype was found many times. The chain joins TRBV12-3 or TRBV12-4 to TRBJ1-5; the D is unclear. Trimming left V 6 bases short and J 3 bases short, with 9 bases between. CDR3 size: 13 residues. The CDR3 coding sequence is TGTGCCAGCAGGGACGCGTCCAATCAGCCCCAGCATTTT. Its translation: CASRDASNQPQHF.

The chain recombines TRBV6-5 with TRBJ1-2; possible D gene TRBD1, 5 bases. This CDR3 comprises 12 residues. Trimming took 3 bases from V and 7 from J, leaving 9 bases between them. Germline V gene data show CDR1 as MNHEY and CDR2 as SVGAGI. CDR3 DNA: TGTGCCAGCAGTTATCAGGGTTTTGGCTACACCTTC. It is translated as CASSYQGFGYTF.

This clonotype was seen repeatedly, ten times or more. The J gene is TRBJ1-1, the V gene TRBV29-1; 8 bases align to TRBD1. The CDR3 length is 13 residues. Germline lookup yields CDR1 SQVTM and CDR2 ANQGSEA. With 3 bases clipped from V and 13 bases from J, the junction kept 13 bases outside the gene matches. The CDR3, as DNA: TGCAGCGTTGACCGGACAGGGAATATGTTAGGTTTCTTT. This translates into CSVDRTGNMLGFF.

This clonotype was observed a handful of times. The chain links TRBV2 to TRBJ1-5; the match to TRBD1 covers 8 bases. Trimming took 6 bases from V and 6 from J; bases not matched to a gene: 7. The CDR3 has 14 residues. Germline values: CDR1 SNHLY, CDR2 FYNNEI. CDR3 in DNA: TGTGCCAGCAGCCTGGGACAGGAGGGTCAGCCCCAGCATTTT. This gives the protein CASSLGQEGQPQHF.

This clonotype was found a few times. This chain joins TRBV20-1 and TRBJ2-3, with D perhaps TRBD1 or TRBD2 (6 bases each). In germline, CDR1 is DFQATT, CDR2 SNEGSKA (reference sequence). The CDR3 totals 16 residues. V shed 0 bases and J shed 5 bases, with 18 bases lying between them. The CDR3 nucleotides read TGCAGTGCTAGAGATGTGGACGGGGGCACCGGAGATACGCAGTATTTT. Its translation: CSARDVDGGTGDTQYF.

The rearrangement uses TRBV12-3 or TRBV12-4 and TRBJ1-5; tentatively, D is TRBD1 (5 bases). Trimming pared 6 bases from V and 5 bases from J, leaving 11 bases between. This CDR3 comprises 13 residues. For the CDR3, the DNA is TGTGCCAGCAGCGGGGGGGGTTATCAGCCCCAGCATTTT. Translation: CASSGGGYQPQHF.

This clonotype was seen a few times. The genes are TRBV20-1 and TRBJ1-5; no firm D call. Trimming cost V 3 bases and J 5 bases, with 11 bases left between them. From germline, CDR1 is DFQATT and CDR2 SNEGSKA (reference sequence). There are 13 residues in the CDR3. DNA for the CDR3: TGCAGTGCTAGTTTGGGCCGTCATCAGCCCCAGCATTTT. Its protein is CSASLGRHQPQHF.

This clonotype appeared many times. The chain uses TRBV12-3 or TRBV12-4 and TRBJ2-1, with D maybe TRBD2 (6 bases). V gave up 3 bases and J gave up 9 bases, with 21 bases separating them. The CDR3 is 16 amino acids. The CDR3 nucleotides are TGTGCCAGCAGTTTTGGGGGACCCCCAGTGGGGGGTGAGCAGTTCTTC. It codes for CASSFGGPPVGGEQFF.

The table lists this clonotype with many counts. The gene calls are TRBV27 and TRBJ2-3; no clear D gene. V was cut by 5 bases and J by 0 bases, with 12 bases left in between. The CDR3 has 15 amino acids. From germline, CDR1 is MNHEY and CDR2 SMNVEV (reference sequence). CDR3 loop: CASSRWTVSTDTQYF. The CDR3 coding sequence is TGTGCCAGCAGTCGCTGGACGGTGAGCACAGATACGCAGTATTTT.

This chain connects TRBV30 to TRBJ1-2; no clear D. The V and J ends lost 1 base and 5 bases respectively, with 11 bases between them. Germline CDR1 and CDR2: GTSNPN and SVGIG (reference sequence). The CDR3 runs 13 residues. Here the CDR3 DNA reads TGTGCCTGGAGTGATCGGCGAACGTATGGCTACACCTTC. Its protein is CAWSDRRTYGYTF. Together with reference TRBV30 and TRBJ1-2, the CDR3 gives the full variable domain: SQTIHQWPATLVQPVGSPLSLECTVEGTSNPNLYWYRQAAGRGLQLLFYSVGIGQISSEVPQNLSASRPQDRQFILSSKKLLLSDSGFYLCAWSDRRTYGYTFGSGTRLTVV.

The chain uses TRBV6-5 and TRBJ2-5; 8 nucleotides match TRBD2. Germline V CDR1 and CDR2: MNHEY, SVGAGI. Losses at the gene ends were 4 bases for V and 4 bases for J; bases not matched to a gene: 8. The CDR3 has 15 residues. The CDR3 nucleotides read TGTGCCAGCAGTTCACCCCCAACTAGCGGAGAGACCCAGTACTTC. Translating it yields CASSSPPTSGETQYF.

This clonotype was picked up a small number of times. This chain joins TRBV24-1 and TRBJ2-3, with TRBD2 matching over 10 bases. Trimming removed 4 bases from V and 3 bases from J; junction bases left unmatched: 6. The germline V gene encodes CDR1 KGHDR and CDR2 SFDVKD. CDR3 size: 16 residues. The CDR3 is CATSESGLAETDTQYF. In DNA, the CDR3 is TGTGCCACCAGTGAGTCAGGACTAGCGGAAACAGATACGCAGTATTTT.

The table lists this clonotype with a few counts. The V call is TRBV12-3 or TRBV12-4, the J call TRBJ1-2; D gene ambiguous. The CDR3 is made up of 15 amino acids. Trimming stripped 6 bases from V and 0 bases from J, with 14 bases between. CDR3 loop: CASRPGSLANYGYTF. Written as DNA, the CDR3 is TGTGCCAGCAGGCCGGGGAGCTTAGCTAACTATGGCTACACCTTC.

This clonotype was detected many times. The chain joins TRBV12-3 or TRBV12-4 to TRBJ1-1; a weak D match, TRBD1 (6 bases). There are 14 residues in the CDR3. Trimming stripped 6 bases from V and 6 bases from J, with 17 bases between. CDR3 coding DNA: TGTGCCAGCAGACAGGGAGGAAGATACGCTGAAGCTTTCTTT. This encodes CASRQGGRYAEAFF.

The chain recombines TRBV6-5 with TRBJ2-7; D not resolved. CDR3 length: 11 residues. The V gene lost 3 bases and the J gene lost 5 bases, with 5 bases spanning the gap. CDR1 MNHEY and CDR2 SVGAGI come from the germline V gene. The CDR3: CASSYANEQYF. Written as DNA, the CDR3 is TGTGCCAGCAGTTATGCCAACGAGCAGTACTTC.

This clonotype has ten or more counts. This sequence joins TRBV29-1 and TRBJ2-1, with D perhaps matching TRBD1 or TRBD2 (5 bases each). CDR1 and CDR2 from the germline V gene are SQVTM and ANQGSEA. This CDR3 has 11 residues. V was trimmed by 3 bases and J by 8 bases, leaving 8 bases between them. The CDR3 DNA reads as TGCAGCGTTGATGGGGGTCATGAGCAGTTCTTC. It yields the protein CSVDGGHEQFF.

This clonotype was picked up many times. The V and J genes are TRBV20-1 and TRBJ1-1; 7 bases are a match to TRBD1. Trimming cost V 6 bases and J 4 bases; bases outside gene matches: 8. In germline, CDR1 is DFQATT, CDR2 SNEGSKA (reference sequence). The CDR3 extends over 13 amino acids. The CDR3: CSARSHRGTEAFF. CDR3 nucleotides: TGCAGTGCCAGAAGCCACAGGGGCACTGAAGCTTTCTTT.

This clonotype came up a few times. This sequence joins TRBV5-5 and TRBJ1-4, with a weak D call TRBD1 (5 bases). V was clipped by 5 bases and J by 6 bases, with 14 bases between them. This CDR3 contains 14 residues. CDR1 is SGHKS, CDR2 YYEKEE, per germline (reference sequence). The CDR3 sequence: CASSSGFGYEKLFF. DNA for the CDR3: TGTGCCAGCAGTTCAGGGTTTGGTTATGAAAAACTGTTTTTT.

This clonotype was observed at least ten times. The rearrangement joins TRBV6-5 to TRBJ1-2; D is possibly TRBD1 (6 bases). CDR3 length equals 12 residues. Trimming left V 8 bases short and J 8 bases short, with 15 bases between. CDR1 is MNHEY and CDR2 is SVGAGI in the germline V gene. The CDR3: CASRGGERGYTF. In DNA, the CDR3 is TGTGCCAGCCGCGGGGGCGAGAGGGGCTACACCTTC.

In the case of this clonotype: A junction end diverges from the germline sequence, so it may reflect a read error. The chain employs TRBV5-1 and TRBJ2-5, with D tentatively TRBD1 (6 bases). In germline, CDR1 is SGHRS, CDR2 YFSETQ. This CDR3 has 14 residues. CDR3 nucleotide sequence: TGCGCCAACAGCCGGAACAGGGTGGAGGAGACCCAGTACTTC. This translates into CANSRNRVEETQYF.

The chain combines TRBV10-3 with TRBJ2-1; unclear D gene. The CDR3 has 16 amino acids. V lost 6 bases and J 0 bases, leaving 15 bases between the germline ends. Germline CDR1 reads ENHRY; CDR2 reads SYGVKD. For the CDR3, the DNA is TGTGCCATCAGCCCGACCCTCCGAAGCTCCTACAATGAGCAGTTCTTC. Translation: CAISPTLRSSYNEQFF.

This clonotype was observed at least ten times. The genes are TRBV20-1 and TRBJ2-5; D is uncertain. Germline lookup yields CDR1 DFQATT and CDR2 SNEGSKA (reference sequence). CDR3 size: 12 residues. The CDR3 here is CSLPRAGLAQYF. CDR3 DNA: TGCAGCCTCCCCAGAGCTGGGTTGGCCCAGTACTTC.

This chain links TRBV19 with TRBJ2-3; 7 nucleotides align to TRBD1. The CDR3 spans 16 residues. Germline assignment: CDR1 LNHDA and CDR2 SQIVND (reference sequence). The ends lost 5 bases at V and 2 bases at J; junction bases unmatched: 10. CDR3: CASSFLGQTLTDTQYF. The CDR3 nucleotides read TGTGCCAGTAGTTTCTTGGGACAGACTCTCACAGATACGCAGTATTTT.

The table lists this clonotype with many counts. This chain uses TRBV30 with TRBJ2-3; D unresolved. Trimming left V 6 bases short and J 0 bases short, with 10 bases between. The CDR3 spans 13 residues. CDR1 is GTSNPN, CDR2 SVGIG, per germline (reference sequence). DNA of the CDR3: TGTGCCTGTGCGATTAGCAGCACAGATACGCAGTATTTT. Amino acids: CACAISSTDTQYF.

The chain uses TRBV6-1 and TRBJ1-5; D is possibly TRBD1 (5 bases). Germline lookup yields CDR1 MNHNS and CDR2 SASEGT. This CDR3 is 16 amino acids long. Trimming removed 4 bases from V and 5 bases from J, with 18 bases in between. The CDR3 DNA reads TGTGCCAGCAGTGCCCGACTAGGGAGGGGAGATCAGCCCCAGCATTTT. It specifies CASSARLGRGDQPQHF.

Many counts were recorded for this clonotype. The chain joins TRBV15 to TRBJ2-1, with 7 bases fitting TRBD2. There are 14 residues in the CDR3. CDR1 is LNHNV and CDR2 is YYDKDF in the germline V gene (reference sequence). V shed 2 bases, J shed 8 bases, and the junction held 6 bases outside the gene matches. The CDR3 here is CATSRLAGDDEQFF. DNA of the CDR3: TGTGCCACCAGCAGATTGGCGGGGGACGATGAGCAGTTCTTC.